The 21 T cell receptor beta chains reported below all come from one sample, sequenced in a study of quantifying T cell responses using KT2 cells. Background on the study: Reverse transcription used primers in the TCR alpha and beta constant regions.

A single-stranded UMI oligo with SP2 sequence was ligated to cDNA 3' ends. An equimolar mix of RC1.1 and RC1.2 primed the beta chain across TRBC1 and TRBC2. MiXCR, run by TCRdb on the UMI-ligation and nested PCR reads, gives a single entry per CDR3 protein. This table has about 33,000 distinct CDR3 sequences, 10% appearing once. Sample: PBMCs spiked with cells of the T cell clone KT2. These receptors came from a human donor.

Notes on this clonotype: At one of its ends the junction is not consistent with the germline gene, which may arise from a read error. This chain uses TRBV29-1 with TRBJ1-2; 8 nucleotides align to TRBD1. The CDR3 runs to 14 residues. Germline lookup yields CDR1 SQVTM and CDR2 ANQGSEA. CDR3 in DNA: TGCAGCGCCTTCCCGGACAGGGCGGGCTATGGCTACAACTTC. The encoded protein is CSAFPDRAGYGYNF.

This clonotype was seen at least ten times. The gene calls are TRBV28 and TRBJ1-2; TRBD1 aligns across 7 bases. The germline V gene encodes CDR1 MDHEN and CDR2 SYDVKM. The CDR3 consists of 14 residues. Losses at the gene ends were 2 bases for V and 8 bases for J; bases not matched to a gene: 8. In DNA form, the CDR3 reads TGTGCCAGCAGTTTAAATGACAGGGCTTGGGGCTACACCTTC. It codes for CASSLNDRAWGYTF.

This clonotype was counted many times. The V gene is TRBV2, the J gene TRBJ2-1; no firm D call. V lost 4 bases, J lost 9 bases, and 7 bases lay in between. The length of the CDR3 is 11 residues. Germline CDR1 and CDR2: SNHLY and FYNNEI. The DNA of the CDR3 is TGTGCCAGCAGTGTTCTCCTTGAGCAGTTCTTC. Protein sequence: CASSVLLEQFF.

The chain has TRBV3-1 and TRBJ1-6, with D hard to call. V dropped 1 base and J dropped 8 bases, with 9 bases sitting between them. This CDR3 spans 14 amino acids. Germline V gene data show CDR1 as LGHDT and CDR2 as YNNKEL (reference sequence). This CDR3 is CASSQGPWDSPLHF. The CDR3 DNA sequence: TGTGCCAGCAGCCAAGGACCCTGGGATTCACCCCTCCACTTT. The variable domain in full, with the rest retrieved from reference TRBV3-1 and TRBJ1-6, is DTAVSQTPKYLVTQMGNDKSIKCEQNLGHDTMYWYKQDSKKFLKIMFSYNNKELIINETVPNRFSPKSPDKAHLNLHINSLELGDSAVYFCASSQGPWDSPLHFGNGTRLTVT.

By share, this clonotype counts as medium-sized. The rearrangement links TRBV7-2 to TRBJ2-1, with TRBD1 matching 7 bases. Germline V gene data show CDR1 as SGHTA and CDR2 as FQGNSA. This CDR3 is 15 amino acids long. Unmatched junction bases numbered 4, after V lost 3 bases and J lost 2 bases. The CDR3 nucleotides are TGTGCCAGCAGCTTCCGACAGGGAGCCTACAATGAGCAGTTCTTC. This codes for CASSFRQGAYNEQFF.

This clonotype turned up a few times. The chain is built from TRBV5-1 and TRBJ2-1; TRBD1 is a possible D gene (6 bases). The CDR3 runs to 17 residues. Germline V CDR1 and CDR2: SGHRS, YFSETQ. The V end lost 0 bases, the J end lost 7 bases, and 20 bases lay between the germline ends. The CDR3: CASSLAQNAGTTNEQFF. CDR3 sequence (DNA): TGCGCCAGCAGCTTGGCCCAAAATGCCGGGACAACTAATGAGCAGTTCTTC.

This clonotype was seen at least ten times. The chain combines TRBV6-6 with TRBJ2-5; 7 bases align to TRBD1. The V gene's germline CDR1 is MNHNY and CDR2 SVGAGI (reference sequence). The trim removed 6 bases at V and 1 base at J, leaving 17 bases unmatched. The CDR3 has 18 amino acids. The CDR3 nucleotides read TGTGCCAGCAGCTCCTATGAACATGAGGACAGGATCCAAGAGACCCAGTACTTC. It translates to CASSSYEHEDRIQETQYF.

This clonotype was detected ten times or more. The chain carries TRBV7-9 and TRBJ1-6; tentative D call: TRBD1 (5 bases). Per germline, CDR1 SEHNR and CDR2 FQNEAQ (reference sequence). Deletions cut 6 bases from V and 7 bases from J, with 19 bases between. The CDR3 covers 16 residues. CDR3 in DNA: TGTGCCAGCAGACACGGAGGGGAACGGCCGAATTCACCCCTCCACTTT. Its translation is CASRHGGERPNSPLHF.

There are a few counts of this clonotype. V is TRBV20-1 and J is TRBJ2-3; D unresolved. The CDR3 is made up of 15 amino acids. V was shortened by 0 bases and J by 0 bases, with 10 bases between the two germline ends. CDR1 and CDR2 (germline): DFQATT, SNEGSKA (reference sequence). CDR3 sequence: CSAREDRFSTDTQYF. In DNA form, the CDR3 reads TGCAGTGCTAGAGAGGACCGCTTTAGCACAGATACGCAGTATTTT.

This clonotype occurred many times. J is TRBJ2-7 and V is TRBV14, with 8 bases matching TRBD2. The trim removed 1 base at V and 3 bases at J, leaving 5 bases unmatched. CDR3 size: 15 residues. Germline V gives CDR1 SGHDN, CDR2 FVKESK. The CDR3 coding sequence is TGTGCCAGCAGCCAAGCACTAGCGGATGACTACGAGCAGTACTTC. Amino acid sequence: CASSQALADDYEQYF.

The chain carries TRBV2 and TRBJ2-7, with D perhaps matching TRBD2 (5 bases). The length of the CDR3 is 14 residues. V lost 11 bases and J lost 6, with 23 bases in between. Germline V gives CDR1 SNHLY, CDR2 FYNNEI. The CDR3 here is CAGRGSVRESEQYF. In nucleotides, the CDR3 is TGTGCCGGACGGGGATCCGTAAGGGAGTCCGAGCAGTACTTC.

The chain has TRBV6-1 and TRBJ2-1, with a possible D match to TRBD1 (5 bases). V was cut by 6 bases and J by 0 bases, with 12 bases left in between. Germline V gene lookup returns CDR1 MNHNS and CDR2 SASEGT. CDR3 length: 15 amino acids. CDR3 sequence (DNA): TGTGCCAGCAGAGGGGCGAGGAGCTCCTACAATGAGCAGTTCTTC. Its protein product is CASRGARSSYNEQFF.

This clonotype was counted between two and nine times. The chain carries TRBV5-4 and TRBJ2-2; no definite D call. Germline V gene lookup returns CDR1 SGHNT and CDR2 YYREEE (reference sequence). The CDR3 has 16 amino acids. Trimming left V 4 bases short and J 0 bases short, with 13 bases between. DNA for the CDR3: TGTGCCAGCAGCAGAAGAGAGGTAGCGAACACCGGGGAGCTGTTTTTT. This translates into CASSRREVANTGELFF. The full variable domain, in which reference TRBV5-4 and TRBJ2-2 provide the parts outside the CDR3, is ETGVTQSPTHLIKTRGQQVTLRCSSQSGHNTVSWYQQALGQGPQFIFQYYREEENGRGNFPPRFSGLQFPNYSSELNVNALELDDSALYLCASSRREVANTGELFFGEGSRLTVL.

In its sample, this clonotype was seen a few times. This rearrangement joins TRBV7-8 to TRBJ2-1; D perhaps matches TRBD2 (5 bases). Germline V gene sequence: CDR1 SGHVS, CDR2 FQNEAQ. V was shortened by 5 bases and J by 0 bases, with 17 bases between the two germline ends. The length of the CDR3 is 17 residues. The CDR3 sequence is CASSNIGLRASYNEQFF. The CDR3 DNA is TGTGCCAGCAGCAATATAGGATTGAGGGCCTCCTACAATGAGCAGTTCTTC.

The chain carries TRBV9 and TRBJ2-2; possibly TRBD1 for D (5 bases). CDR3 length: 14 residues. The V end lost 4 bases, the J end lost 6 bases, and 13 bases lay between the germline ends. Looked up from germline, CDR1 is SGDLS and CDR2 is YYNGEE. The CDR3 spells CASSPRMGPGELFF. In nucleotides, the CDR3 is TGTGCCAGCAGCCCGAGGATGGGGCCCGGGGAGCTGTTTTTT.

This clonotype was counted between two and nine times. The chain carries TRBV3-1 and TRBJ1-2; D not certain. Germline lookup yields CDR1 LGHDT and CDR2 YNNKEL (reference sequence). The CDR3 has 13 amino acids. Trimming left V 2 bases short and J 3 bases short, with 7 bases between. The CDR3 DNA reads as TGTGCCAGCAGCCAAAGATCGTACTATGGCTACACCTTC. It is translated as CASSQRSYYGYTF.

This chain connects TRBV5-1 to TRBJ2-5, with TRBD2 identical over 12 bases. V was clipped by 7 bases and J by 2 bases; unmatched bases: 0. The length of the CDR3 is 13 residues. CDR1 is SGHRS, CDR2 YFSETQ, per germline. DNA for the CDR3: TGCGCCAGCGGACTAGCGGGGCAAGAGACCCAGTACTTC. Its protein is CASGLAGQETQYF.

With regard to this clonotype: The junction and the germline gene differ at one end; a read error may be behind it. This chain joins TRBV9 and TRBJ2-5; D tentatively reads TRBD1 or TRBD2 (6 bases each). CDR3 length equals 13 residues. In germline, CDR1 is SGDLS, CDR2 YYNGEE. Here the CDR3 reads CTSSVGGGETQYF. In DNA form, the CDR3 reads TGTACCAGCAGCGTAGGAGGGGGAGAGACCCAGTACTTC.

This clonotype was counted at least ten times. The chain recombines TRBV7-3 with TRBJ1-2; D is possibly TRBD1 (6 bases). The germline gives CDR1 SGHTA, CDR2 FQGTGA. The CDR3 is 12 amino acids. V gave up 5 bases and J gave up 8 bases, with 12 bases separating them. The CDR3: CASSPNRDGYTF. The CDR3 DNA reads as TGTGCCAGCAGCCCTAACAGGGACGGCTACACCTTC.

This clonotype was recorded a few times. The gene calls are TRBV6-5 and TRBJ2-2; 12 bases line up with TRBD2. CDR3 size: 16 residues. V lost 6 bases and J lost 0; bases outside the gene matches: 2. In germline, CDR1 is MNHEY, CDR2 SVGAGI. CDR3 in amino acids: CASRTSGGANTGELFF. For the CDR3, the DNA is TGTGCCAGCAGGACTAGCGGGGGTGCGAACACCGGGGAGCTGTTTTTT.

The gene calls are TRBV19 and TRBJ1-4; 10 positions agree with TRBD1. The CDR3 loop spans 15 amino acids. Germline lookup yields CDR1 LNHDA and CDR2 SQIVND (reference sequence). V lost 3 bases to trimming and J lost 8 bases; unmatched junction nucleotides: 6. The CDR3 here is CASSMGTGVTEKLFF. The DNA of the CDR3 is TGTGCCAGTAGTATGGGGACAGGGGTAACGGAAAAACTGTTTTTT.